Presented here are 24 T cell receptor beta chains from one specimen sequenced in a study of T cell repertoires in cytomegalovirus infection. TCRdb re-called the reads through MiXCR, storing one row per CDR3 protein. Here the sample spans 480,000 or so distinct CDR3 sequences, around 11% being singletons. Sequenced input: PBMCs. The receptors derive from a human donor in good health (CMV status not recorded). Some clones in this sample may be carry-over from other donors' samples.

Written as DNA, the CDR3 is TGTGCCAGCAGCGTCGTAATGAACACTGAAGCTTTCTTT. Its translation: CASSVVMNTEAFF. J is TRBJ1-1 and V is TRBV9; D gene unclear. This CDR3 has 13 amino acids. Germline V gene data show CDR1 as SGDLS and CDR2 as YYNGEE. Trimming pared 2 bases from V and 0 bases from J, leaving 5 bases between.

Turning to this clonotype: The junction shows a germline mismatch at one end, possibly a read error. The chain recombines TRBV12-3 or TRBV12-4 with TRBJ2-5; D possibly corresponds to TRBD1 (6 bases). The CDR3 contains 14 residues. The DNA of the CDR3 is TGTGCCAGCTGTAAGGGACAATTACAAGATACCCAGTACTTC. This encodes CASCKGQLQDTQYF.

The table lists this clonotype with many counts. The CDR3 DNA sequence: TGTGCCAGCAGCTCCGGACAGTTAACCTACGAGCAGTACTTC. Protein: CASSSGQLTYEQYF. The V call is TRBV7-9, the J call TRBJ2-7; TRBD1 is a possible D gene (6 bases). The CDR3 covers 14 residues. V lost 4 bases to trimming and J lost 2 bases, with 12 bases between them. The germline V gene has CDR1 SEHNR and CDR2 FQNEAQ (reference sequence).

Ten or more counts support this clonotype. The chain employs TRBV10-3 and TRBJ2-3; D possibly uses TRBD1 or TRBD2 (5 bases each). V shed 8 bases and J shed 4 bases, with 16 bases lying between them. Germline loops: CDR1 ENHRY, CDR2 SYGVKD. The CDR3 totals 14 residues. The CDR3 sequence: CAIGVGPQSDTQYF. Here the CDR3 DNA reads TGTGCCATCGGGGTGGGACCTCAGTCAGATACGCAGTATTTT.

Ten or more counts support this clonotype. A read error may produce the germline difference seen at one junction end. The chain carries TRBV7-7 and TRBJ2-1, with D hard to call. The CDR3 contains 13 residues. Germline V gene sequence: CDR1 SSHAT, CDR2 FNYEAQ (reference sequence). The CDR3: CASSLALNNEQFF. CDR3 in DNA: TGTGCTAGCAGCTTAGCACTAAACAATGAGCAGTTCTTC.

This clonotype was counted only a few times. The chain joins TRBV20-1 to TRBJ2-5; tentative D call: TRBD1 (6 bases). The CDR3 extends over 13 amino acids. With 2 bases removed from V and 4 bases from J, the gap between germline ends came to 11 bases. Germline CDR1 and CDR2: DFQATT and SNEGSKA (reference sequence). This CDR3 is CSARRGRGETQYF. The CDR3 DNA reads TGCAGTGCTAGAAGGGGCAGGGGAGAGACCCAGTACTTC.

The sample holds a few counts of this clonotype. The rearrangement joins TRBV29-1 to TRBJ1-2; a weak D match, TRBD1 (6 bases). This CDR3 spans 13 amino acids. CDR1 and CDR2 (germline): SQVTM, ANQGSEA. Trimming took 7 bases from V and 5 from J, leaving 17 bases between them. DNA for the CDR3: TGCAGCGCCCCGGGGGGCGGCCGATATGGCTACACCTTC. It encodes CSAPGGGRYGYTF.

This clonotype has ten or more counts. DNA for the CDR3: TGTGCCAGCAGGGAAGGCAGGGGTATTTTGACTGAAGCTTTCTTT. Protein: CASREGRGILTEAFF. The gene calls are TRBV12-3 or TRBV12-4 and TRBJ1-1; a possible D gene is TRBD1 (6 bases). The CDR3 length is 15 residues. V lost 6 bases to trimming and J lost 5 bases, with 19 bases between them.

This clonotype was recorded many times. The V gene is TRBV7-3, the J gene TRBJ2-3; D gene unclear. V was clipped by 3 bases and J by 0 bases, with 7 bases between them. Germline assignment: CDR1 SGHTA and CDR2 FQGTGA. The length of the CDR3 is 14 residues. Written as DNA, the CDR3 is TGTGCCAGCAGCTTGCAGCCTAGCACAGATACGCAGTATTTT. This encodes CASSLQPSTDTQYF.

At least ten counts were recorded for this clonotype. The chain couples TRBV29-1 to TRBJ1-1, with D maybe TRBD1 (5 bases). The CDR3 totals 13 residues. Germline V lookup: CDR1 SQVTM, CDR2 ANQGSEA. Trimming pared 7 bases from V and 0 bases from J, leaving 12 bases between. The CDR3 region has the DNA TGCAGCGCCTGGGACGGGGTGAACACTGAAGCTTTCTTT. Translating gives CSAWDGVNTEAFF.

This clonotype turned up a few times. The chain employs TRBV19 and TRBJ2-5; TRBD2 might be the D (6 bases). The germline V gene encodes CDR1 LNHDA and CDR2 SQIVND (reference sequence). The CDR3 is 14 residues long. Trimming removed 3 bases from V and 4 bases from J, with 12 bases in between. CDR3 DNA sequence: TGTGCCAGTAGTATCGGAGGGGTTGCAGAGACCCAGTACTTC. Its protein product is CASSIGGVAETQYF.

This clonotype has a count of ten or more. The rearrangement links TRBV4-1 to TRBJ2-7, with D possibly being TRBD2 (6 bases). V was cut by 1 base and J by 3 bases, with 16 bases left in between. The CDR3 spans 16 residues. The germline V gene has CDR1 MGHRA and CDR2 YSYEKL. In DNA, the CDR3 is TGCGCCAGCAGCCAAGTCTTACGAGGGGAGGACTACGAGCAGTACTTC. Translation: CASSQVLRGEDYEQYF.

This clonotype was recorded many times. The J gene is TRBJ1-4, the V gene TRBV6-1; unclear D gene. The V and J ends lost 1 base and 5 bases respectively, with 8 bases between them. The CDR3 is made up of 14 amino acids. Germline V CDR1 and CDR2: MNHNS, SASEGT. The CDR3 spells CASSEVDNNEKLFF. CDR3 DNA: TGTGCCAGCAGTGAAGTTGATAACAATGAAAAACTGTTTTTT.

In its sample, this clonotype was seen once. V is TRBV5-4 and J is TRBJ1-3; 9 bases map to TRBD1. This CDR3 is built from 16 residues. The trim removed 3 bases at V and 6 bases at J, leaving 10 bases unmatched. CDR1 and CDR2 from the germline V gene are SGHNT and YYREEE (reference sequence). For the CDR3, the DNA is TGTGCCAGCAGCTCGGCCACAGGGGGCCGGGAAAACACCATATATTTT. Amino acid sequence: CASSSATGGRENTIYF.

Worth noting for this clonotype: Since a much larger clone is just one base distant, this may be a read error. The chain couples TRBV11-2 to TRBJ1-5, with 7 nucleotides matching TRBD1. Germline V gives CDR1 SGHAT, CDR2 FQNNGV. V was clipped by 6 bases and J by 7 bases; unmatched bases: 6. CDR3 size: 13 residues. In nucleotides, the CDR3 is TGTGCCAGCAGTTTGACAGGGAGACAGCCCCAGCATTTT. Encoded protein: CASSLTGRQPQHF.

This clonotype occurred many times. The CDR3 loop reads CASSQLGPTGELFF. CDR3 nucleotides: TGCGCCAGCAGCCAGCTGGGGCCCACCGGGGAGCTGTTTTTT. The rearrangement joins TRBV4-1 to TRBJ2-2; TRBD1 might be the D (5 bases). The CDR3 length is 14 residues. Germline V gene data show CDR1 as MGHRA and CDR2 as YSYEKL. The V end lost 3 bases, the J end lost 4 bases, and 9 bases lay between the germline ends.

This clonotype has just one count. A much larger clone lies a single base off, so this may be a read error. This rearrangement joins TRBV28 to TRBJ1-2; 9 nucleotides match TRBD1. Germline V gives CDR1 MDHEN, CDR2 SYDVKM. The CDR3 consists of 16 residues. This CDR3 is CANSTLVDRGLRGYTF. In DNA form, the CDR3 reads TGTGCCAACAGTACCCTCGTGGACAGGGGATTGCGCGGCTACACCTTC.

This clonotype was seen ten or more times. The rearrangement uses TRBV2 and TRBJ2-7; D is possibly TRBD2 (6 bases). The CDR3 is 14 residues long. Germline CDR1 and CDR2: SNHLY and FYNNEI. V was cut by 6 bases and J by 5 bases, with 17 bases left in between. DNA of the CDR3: TGTGCCAGCAGCGGAGGGAGAAGCTACCACGAGCAGTACTTC. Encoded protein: CASSGGRSYHEQYF.

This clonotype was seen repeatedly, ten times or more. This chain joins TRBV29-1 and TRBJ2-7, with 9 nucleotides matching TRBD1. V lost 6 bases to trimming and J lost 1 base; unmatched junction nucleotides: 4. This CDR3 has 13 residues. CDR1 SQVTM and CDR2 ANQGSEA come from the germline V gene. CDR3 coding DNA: TGCAGCGTACCCGGGACAGGGTCCTACGAGCAGTACTTC. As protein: CSVPGTGSYEQYF.

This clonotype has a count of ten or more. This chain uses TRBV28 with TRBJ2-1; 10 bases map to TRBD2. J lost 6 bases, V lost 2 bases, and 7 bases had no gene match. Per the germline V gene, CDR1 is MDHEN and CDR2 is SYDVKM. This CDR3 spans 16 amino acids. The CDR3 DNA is TGTGCCAGCAGTTTACTAGTAGCGGGAGGATTCAATGAGCAGTTCTTC. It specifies CASSLLVAGGFNEQFF. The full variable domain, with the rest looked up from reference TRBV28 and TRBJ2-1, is DVKVTQSSRYLVKRTGEKVFLECVQDMDHENMFWYRQDPGLGLRLIYFSYDVKMKEKGDIPEGYSVSREKKERFSLILESASTNQTSMYLCASSLLVAGGFNEQFFGPGTRLTVL.

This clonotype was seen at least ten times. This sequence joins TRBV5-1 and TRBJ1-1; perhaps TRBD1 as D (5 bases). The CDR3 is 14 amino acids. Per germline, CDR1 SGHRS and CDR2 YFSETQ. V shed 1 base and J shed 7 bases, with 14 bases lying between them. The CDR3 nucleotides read TGCGCCAGCAGCTTGCAGGGTAACGTAAATGAAGCTTTCTTT. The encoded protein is CASSLQGNVNEAFF.

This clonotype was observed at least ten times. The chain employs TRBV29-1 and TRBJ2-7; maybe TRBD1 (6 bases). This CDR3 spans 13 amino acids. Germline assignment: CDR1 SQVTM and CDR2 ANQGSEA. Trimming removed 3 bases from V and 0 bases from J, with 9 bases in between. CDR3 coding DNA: TGCAGCGTTGATACAGGGTTCTCCTACGAGCAGTACTTC. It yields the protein CSVDTGFSYEQYF.

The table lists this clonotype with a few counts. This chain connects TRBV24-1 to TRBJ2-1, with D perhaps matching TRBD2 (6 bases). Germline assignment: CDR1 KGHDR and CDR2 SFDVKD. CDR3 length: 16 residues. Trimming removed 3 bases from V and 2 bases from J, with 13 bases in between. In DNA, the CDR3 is TGTGCCACCAGTGATCCCACTGGCGGGACCTACAATGAGCAGTTCTTC. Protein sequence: CATSDPTGGTYNEQFF.

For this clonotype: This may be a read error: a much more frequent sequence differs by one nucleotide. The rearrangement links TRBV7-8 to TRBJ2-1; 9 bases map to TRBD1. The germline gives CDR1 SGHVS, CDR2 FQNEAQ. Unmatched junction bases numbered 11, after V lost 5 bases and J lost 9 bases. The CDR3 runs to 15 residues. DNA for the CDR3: TGTGCCAGCAGCGCCCCCGGGACAGGGCACATTGAGCAGTTCTTC. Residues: CASSAPGTGHIEQFF. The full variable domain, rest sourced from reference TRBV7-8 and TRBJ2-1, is GAGVSQSPRYKVAKRGQDVALRCDPISGHVSLFWYQQALGQGPEFLTYFQNEAQLDKSGLPSDRFFAERPEGSVSTLKIQRTQQEDSAVYLCASSAPGTGHIEQFFGPGTRLTVL.